Listed here are 20 T cell receptor beta chains from one sample, sequenced in a study of blood T cell repertoires in COVID-19. The table came from immunoSEQ multiplex PCR; TCRdb's copy has only in-frame clones and leaves some out. This table holds under 70,000 clones, over 80% found once. Sequencing was done on a sample of peripheral blood. Source of these receptors: a woman aged 55-69 years with active or convalescent COVID-19.

The chain recombines TRBV28 with TRBJ2-3, with 10 bases that match TRBD1. The CDR3 is made up of 17 amino acids. Trimming removed 6 bases from V and 5 bases from J; junction bases left unmatched: 14. Germline V gene lookup returns CDR1 MDHEN and CDR2 SYDVKM. Here the CDR3 DNA reads TGTGCCAGCAGCAGACGGGACAGGGGATCTCGTAGAGATACGCAGTATTTT. Its translation is CASSRRDRGSRRDTQYF.

The chain is built from TRBV3-1 (or the pseudogene TRBV3-2) and TRBJ1-5; D is uncertain. The V end lost 0 bases, the J end lost 6 bases, and 36 bases lay between the germline ends. Germline V gene sequence: CDR1 LGHDT, CDR2 YNNKEL (reference sequence). The CDR3 covers 23 residues. The CDR3 DNA sequence: TGTGCCAGCAGCCAAGAGGAGCAGGACCAGCACCGCTGTAATAGAATAGCGGGTCAGCCCCAGCATTTT. This translates into CASSQEEQDQHRCNRIAGQPQHF.

CDR3 amino acids: CAISESPSYEQYF. The CDR3 nucleotides read TGTGCCATCAGTGAATCCCCGTCCTACGAGCAGTACTTC. The chain recombines TRBV10-3 with TRBJ2-7; no firm D call. This CDR3 has 13 residues. Germline V CDR1 and CDR2: ENHRY, SYGVKD. V was shortened by 3 bases and J by 1 base, with 7 bases between the two germline ends.

The chain employs TRBV20-1 and TRBJ2-1, with D possibly being TRBD1 (5 bases). Germline CDR1 and CDR2: DFQATT and SNEGSKA (reference sequence). CDR3 length: 11 residues. V lost 4 bases and J 9 bases, leaving 10 bases between the germline ends. The CDR3 loop reads CSAKGVVEQFF. For the CDR3, the DNA is TGCAGTGCTAAAGGGGTGGTTGAGCAGTTCTTC.

This chain links TRBV18 with TRBJ2-7; TRBD1 matches at 9 bases. V shed 6 bases, J shed 2 bases, and the junction held 8 bases outside the gene matches. CDR1 KGHSH and CDR2 LQKENI come from the germline V gene. This CDR3 is built from 15 residues. CDR3 amino acids: CASSPRTGATYEQYF. The CDR3 region has the DNA TGTGCCAGCTCCCCTAGGACAGGGGCTACCTACGAGCAGTACTTC.

This rearrangement joins TRBV6-2 or TRBV6-3 to TRBJ2-7, with a weak D call TRBD1 (6 bases). The germline CDR1 and CDR2 sequences are MNHEY and SVGEGT. There are 13 residues in the CDR3. Trimming took off 5 bases at V and 3 bases at J, with 11 bases between the two ends. CDR3 region: CASSDPGDYEQYF. The CDR3 nucleotides are TGTGCCAGCAGTGACCCAGGGGACTACGAGCAGTACTTC.

In this sample, this clone turned up a few times. The chain employs TRBV30 and TRBJ2-7; 7 nucleotides agree with TRBD1. The germline V gene encodes CDR1 GTSNPN and CDR2 SVGIG (reference sequence). The CDR3 has 13 amino acids. Germline trimming cut 8 bases from V and 2 bases from J; bases unmatched to any gene: 9. The CDR3 nucleotides read TGTGCCGGTCACAGGGGCTCCCCCTACGAGCAGTACTTC. Its translation: CAGHRGSPYEQYF.

This chain uses TRBV4-2 with TRBJ2-1, with 11 bases identical to TRBD2. Germline assignment: CDR1 LGHNA and CDR2 YNFKEQ. The CDR3 has 18 residues. Trimming cost V 0 bases and J 0 bases; bases outside gene matches: 4. In nucleotides, the CDR3 is TGTGCCAGCAGCCAAGACCCGGGGACTAGCGGCTCCTACAATGAGCAGTTCTTC. Protein product: CASSQDPGTSGSYNEQFF.

This clone has just one count. The chain employs TRBV28 and TRBJ2-1, with TRBD2 identical over 10 bases. Unmatched junction bases numbered 5, after V lost 6 bases and J lost 15 bases. The CDR3 totals 11 residues. Germline lookup yields CDR1 MDHEN and CDR2 SYDVKM. DNA for the CDR3: TGTGCCAGCAGCCCTAGCGGGGGAAGGTTCTTC. Protein sequence: CASSPSGGRFF. Variable domain in full (rest from reference TRBV28 and TRBJ2-1): DVKVTQSSRYLVKRTGEKVFLECVQDMDHENMFWYRQDPGLGLRLIYFSYDVKMKEKGDIPEGYSVSREKKERFSLILESASTNQTSMYLCASSPSGGRFFGPGTRLTVL.

V usage is TRBV7-2 and J usage is TRBJ2-7; 7 bases are a match to TRBD2. Looked up from germline, CDR1 is SGHTA and CDR2 is FQGNSA. The CDR3 is 15 amino acids. Trimming at V came to 1 base and at J to 4 bases, leaving 7 bases not matched to a gene. The CDR3 here is CASSLVPGGRYEQYF. The DNA of the CDR3 is TGTGCCAGCAGCTTAGTTCCGGGAGGCCGATACGAGCAGTACTTC.

This clone has a handful of counts. The chain couples TRBV28 to TRBJ2-1, with TRBD2 matching over 12 bases. This CDR3 comprises 16 residues. Trimming removed 1 base from V and 9 bases from J; junction bases left unmatched: 7. Per germline, CDR1 MDHEN and CDR2 SYDVKM. The CDR3 sequence is CASSLSTSGRSGEQFF. CDR3 nucleotides: TGTGCCAGCAGTTTATCGACTAGCGGGAGATCTGGTGAGCAGTTCTTC.

The table lists this clone with a few counts. The chain employs TRBV6-5 and TRBJ1-1; 8 nucleotides agree with TRBD1. The germline CDR1 and CDR2 sequences are MNHEY and SVGAGI. The J segment lost 1 base and the V segment lost 6 bases, leaving 4 bases of the junction unmatched. This CDR3 is 14 amino acids long. CDR3 amino acids: CASRRQGRNTEAFF. CDR3 DNA: TGTGCCAGCAGACGACAGGGGCGGAACACTGAAGCTTTCTTT.

The genes are TRBV18 and TRBJ1-6; possible D gene TRBD1, 6 bases. V was trimmed by 9 bases and J by 7 bases, leaving 13 bases between them. In germline, CDR1 is KGHSH, CDR2 LQKENI. This CDR3 spans 13 amino acids. For the CDR3, the DNA is TGTGCCAGTTTTGGACAGTTGAATTCACCCCTCCACTTT. This gives the protein CASFGQLNSPLHF. Filled out from reference TRBV18 and TRBJ1-6, the complete variable domain reads NAGVMQNPRHLVRRRGQEARLRCSPMKGHSHVYWYRQLPEEGLKFMVYLQKENIIDESGMPKERFSAEFPKEGPSILRIQQVVRGDSAAYFCASFGQLNSPLHFGNGTRLTVT.

This sequence joins TRBV6-5 and TRBJ1-5, with a possible D match to TRBD1 (5 bases). V was pared by 2 bases and J by 0 bases, with 8 bases between. CDR3 size: 15 residues. Germline V gene data show CDR1 as MNHEY and CDR2 as SVGAGI. CDR3 amino acids: CASSYDSNSNQPQHF. In nucleotides, the CDR3 is TGTGCCAGCAGTTACGACAGTAATAGCAATCAGCCCCAGCATTTT.

The genes are TRBV27 and TRBJ1-4, with 9 bases fitting TRBD1. The J segment lost 7 bases and the V segment lost 8 bases, leaving 2 bases of the junction unmatched. Germline V gene lookup returns CDR1 MNHEY and CDR2 SMNVEV (reference sequence). CDR3 length: 12 amino acids. CDR3 loop: CASGTGTEKLFF. CDR3 in DNA: TGTGCCAGCGGGACAGGGACTGAAAAACTGTTTTTT.

V and J are TRBV6-5 and TRBJ2-3; TRBD2 matches at 10 bases. CDR1 MNHEY and CDR2 SVGAGI come from the germline V gene. CDR3 length: 15 amino acids. The V gene end was trimmed by 7 bases and the J gene end by 5 bases; junction bases not matched to a gene: 9. The DNA of the CDR3 is TGTGCCAGCACCCGAGCGGGGGGGCCGGTAGATACGCAGTATTTT. It yields the protein CASTRAGGPVDTQYF.

The CDR3 loop is CASSPYLDEQYF. CDR3 coding DNA: TGTGCCAGCAGCCCCTATTTGGACGAGCAGTACTTC. The chain uses TRBV7-2 and TRBJ2-7; D not resolved. This CDR3 is built from 12 residues. Trimming cost V 5 bases and J 5 bases, with 10 bases left between them. Germline V CDR1 and CDR2: SGHTA, FQGNSA.

The chain is built from TRBV4-3 and TRBJ2-4, with D possibly TRBD1 on 6 matching bases. The V gene lost 1 base and the J gene lost 8 bases, with 9 bases spanning the gap. This CDR3 comprises 13 residues. Germline-derived CDR1 and CDR2 are LGHNA and YSLEER. CDR3 residues: CASSQGEGDIQYF. CDR3 DNA: TGCGCCAGCAGCCAAGGAGAGGGGGACATTCAGTACTTC.

CDR3 nucleotides: TGTGCCAGCAGCTTGGGGCAGGGCTCCCGAGAGACCCAGTACTTC. This sequence encodes CASSLGQGSRETQYF. The chain has TRBV5-5 and TRBJ2-5, with D perhaps TRBD1 (5 bases). From germline, CDR1 is SGHKS and CDR2 YYEKEE (reference sequence). This CDR3 has 15 residues. The V gene lost 0 bases and the J gene lost 4 bases, with 13 bases spanning the gap.

The rearrangement joins TRBV11-3 to TRBJ2-1; TRBD2 aligns across 14 bases. This CDR3 is 19 amino acids long. V shed 1 base and J 0 bases; nucleotides not matched to a gene: 5. Germline V CDR1 and CDR2: SGHNT, YENEEA. The CDR3 sequence is CASSLAGTSGSSSYNEQFF. DNA for the CDR3: TGTGCCAGCAGCTTAGCCGGGACTAGCGGGAGTAGCTCCTACAATGAGCAGTTCTTC.